This is a list of T cell receptor beta chains from one sample in a study of T cells after yellow fever vaccination. TCRdb recomputed calls from the 5' RACE reads with MiXCR, one row per CDR3 protein. The profile covers over 110,000 distinct CDR3 sequences, with about 7.7% appearing a single time and roughly 0.77% taken by the ten largest. The sequenced sample was CD4+ T cells sorted from PBMCs, obtained 5 days after the yellow fever booster vaccination. These receptors all come from a young man who received the YFV17D yellow fever vaccine. Each CDR3 is given with its conserved first and last residue.

TRBV19 CASRKISNQPQHF
TRBV5-1 CASSLMGLASETQYF
TRBV15 CATSRGDRGQPQHF
TRBV12-3/TRBV12-4 CASSFEAGAYEQYF
TRBV12-3/TRBV12-4 CASAYREIYEQYF
TRBV7-2 CASSLLPQYEQYF
TRBV3-1 CASSPSRVNEQFF
TRBV12-3/TRBV12-4 CASSLQSPRDTQYF
TRBV7-2 CASSQGWSRYEQYF
TRBV11-2 CASRQRTQSHEQYF
TRBV19 CASSIYPSGANVLTF
TRBV5-6 CASSLADQPQHF
TRBV7-2 CASSLVEPPIETQYF
TRBV4-3 CASSQDRFGYEQFF
TRBV20-1 CSARGGSRQTNTGELFF
TRBV7-8 CASSPAGSRSTDTQYF
TRBV20-1 CSARAGTSSTDTQYF
TRBV20-1 CSASHFNQPQHF
TRBV27 CASSPRQVEKLFF
TRBV15 CATSRDQGQETQYF
TRBV28 CASSPGFPLSSYNEQFF
TRBV20-1 CSASPGLVDIQYF
TRBV5-1 CASSFNRGDTIYF
TRBV10-2 CASRAGGQETQYF
TRBV7-2 CASSGRSEQYF
TRBV10-2 CASSYIFQGRPGNIQYF
TRBV5-1 CASSSSGGTSTDTQYF
TRBV5-6 CASSPVGREVGNEQFF
TRBV20-1 CSALPITGYQETQYF
TRBV25-1 CASSSSGYGYTF
TRBV6-2/TRBV6-3 CASRARSYQPQHF
TRBV2 CASTPNDLGANVLTF
TRBV5-1 CASSLRVQGSHANTGELFF
TRBV20-1 CCARDGRSGGVYNEQFF
TRBV6-2/TRBV6-3 CASQTSGHSRYEQFF
TRBV6-5 CASSYPKPSTSGSSEQYF
TRBV9 CASSAGTVETQYF
TRBV7-2 CASSLAPIGAGGGSYEQYF
TRBV12-3/TRBV12-4 CASSPRQGWHNEQFF
TRBV20-1 CSARGGTGWNTEAFF
TRBV6-5 CASRYGGDGAWSGANVLTF
TRBV10-3 CAISEGTSGTYEQYF
TRBV6-2/TRBV6-3 CASRPTGIISPLHF
TRBV7-9 CASSPGLAENTGELFF
TRBV5-1 CASSLDPAVTEAFF
TRBV30 CAWSYLELNSYEQYF
TRBV5-1 CASSSLGTSGRDNEQFF
TRBV4-2 CASSPQGGRYEQYF
TRBV5-1 CASRSGRWLQVSNTGELFF
TRBV7-2 CASSLVVSLETQYF
TRBV5-1 CASSKTDRNYGYTF
TRBV28 CASTQGGLGTGELFF
TRBV7-2 CASSFPGDTQYF
TRBV11-1 CASSLSVVEETQYF
TRBV6-5 CASSLQGFGTEAFF
TRBV20-1 CCAGDTSGYVSTDTQYF
TRBV5-1 CASSLRGTDSYEQYF